This TCR beta chain is from a study of control samples from healthy donors and cancer patients. The data were produced by immunoSEQ multiplex PCR, yet TCRdb's version contains in-frame clones alone and is incomplete. Found here are around 250,000 clones, roughly four fifths of them singletons; the top ten hold about an eighth. The TCR was taken from a woman in her sixties with lung cancer. Sequencing input: PBMCs.

Here the CDR3 reads CASSVGVATDTQYF. CDR3 DNA sequence: TGTGCCAGCAGCGTAGGGGTTGCCACAGATACGCAGTATTTT. The V call is TRBV9, the J call TRBJ2-3, with D unclear. This CDR3 has 14 residues. Germline V gene lookup returns CDR1 SGDLS and CDR2 YYNGEE. Deletions cut 0 bases from V and 2 bases from J, with 7 bases between.